This is a list of T cell receptor beta chains from one sample in a study of response to subunit inactivated influenza vaccine. Via MiXCR, TCRdb re-called the RT-PCR reads, giving one row per CDR3 protein. The sample includes 500,000 to 600,000 distinct CDR3 sequences, over 9% of them seen just once. Separately, the same data were catalogued under a study of T cells expressing NK-cell markers.

This specimen consisted of PBMCs from blood, obtained on the day of vaccination. These receptors were obtained from a man aged 45-65 years who received an inactivated influenza vaccine. Each CDR3 is given with its conserved first and last residue. D genes are given only for firm matches. Where a row states a size, it is once, few, many or the class of an expanded clone; other rows omit it.

cdr3_nt: TGCGCCAGCAGCCAAGGGGGTGGGGACACAGATACGCAGTATTTT
cdr3_aa: CASSQGGGDTDTQYF
v_call: TRBV4-3
cdr3_length: 15
clone_size: .
d_call: .
j_call: TRBJ2-3

cdr3_nt: TGTGCCAGCAGCTTAGAAGGACTAGCGGCGAGAATGTTCTTC
cdr3_aa: CASSLEGLAARMFF
v_call: TRBV7-8
cdr3_length: 14
clone_size: few
d_call: TRBD2
j_call: TRBJ2-1

cdr3_nt: TGTGCCAGCAGCTCCTCCGGGGGCCCAGATACGCAGTATTTT
cdr3_aa: CASSSSGGPDTQYF
v_call: TRBV7-9
cdr3_length: 14
clone_size: few
d_call: .
j_call: TRBJ2-3

cdr3_nt: TGTGCCAGCAGGGGACTAGCGGGGGCCGGCGAGCAGTACTTC
cdr3_aa: CASRGLAGAGEQYF
v_call: TRBV6-1
cdr3_length: 14
clone_size: .
d_call: TRBD2
j_call: TRBJ2-7

cdr3_nt: TGTGCCAGCAGCCAGGATAGTTTCTTTTCCGGGGAGCTGTTTTTT
cdr3_aa: CASSQDSFFSGELFF
v_call: TRBV4-2
cdr3_length: 15
clone_size: few
d_call: .
j_call: TRBJ2-2

cdr3_nt: TGTGCCAGCAGCCCACTAAGGGGGGAAAGGAACACTGAAGCTTTCTTT
cdr3_aa: CASSPLRGERNTEAFF
v_call: TRBV7-6
cdr3_length: 16
clone_size: many
d_call: .
j_call: TRBJ1-1

cdr3_nt: TGTGCCAGCAGCCGTGATGACAGGGCCTATGGCTACACCTTC
cdr3_aa: CASSRDDRAYGYTF
v_call: TRBV12-3/TRBV12-4
cdr3_length: 14
clone_size: few
d_call: TRBD1
j_call: TRBJ1-2

cdr3_nt: TGTGCCAGCAGCGCGCTGGGGACAGGCCCCTACGAGCAGTACTTC
cdr3_aa: CASSALGTGPYEQYF
v_call: TRBV11-2
cdr3_length: 15
clone_size: many
d_call: TRBD1
j_call: TRBJ2-7

cdr3_nt: TGCAGTGCTAGAGATACGGCCAGGGCAAATCAGCCCCAGCATTTT
cdr3_aa: CSARDTARANQPQHF
v_call: TRBV20-1
cdr3_length: 15
clone_size: few
d_call: .
j_call: TRBJ1-5

cdr3_nt: TGTGCCAGCAGTTTCCCGGGGACAGGGGGCCTTAAGGAGACCCAGTACTTC
cdr3_aa: CASSFPGTGGLKETQYF
v_call: TRBV12-3/TRBV12-4
cdr3_length: 17
clone_size: few
d_call: TRBD1
j_call: TRBJ2-5

cdr3_nt: TGTGCCATCAGCGTCACTGGGACAGGGAACAATGAGCAGTTCTTC
cdr3_aa: CAISVTGTGNNEQFF
v_call: TRBV10-3
cdr3_length: 15
clone_size: .
d_call: TRBD1
j_call: TRBJ2-1

cdr3_nt: TGCAGTGCTAGAGATGTACTAGCGGGAATCGACGAGCAGTACTTC
cdr3_aa: CSARDVLAGIDEQYF
v_call: TRBV20-1
cdr3_length: 15
clone_size: .
d_call: TRBD2
j_call: TRBJ2-7

cdr3_nt: TGTGCCACCAGCAGAGATCTCGGCCAGGGGGCAATCGAGCAGTACTTC
cdr3_aa: CATSRDLGQGAIEQYF
v_call: TRBV15
cdr3_length: 16
clone_size: .
d_call: TRBD1
j_call: TRBJ2-7

cdr3_nt: TGTGCCAGCTCACCCGACAGCGCAAGATACAATGAGCAGTTCTTC
cdr3_aa: CASSPDSARYNEQFF
v_call: TRBV18
cdr3_length: 15
clone_size: many
d_call: .
j_call: TRBJ2-1

cdr3_nt: TGTGCCAGCAGACCGGGACTAGCGGGGGTGGAGACCCAGTACTTC
cdr3_aa: CASRPGLAGVETQYF
v_call: TRBV27
cdr3_length: 15
clone_size: few
d_call: TRBD2
j_call: TRBJ2-5

cdr3_nt: TGTGCCTGGAGTGTAGACGTATCACCGGGATACTCCTACGAGCAGTACTTC
cdr3_aa: CAWSVDVSPGYSYEQYF
v_call: TRBV30
cdr3_length: 17
clone_size: many
d_call: .
j_call: TRBJ2-7